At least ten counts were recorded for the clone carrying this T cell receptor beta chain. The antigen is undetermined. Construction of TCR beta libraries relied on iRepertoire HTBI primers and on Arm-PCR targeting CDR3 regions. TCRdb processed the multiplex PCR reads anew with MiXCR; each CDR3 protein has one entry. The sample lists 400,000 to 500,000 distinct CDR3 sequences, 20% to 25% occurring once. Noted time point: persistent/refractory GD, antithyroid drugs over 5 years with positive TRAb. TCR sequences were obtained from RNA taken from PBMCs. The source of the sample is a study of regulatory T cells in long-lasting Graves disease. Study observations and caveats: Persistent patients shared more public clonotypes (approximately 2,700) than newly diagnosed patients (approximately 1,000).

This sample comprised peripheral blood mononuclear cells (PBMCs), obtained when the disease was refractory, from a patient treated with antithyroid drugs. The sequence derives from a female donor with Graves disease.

The CDR3 bases are TGTGCCACCGGGCCAGGGGCATCGGGGACCCAGTACTTC. Translating it yields CATGPGASGTQYF. The J gene is TRBJ2-5, the V gene TRBV24-1; D possibly corresponds to TRBD1 (6 bases). The V gene lost 9 bases and the J gene lost 7 bases, with 17 bases spanning the gap. Germline V gives CDR1 KGHDR, CDR2 SFDVKD. The CDR3 spans 13 residues.